Below, 25 T cell receptor beta chains from the same sample are listed, as sequenced in a study of T cells in Graves' hyperthyroidism and ophthalmopathy. Amplified regions were TCR beta CDR3 sequences from RNA transcripts. RT-PCR in the first round (using the HTBI primer set) targeted the TCR CDR3. Using its own MiXCR run on the multiplex PCR reads, TCRdb lists one record per CDR3 protein. This sample carries 650,000 to 700,000 distinct CDR3 sequences, roughly 17% of them seen once, and the ten largest clones take roughly 16%. The specimen was blood. All receptors derive from a man aged 45 to 65 with Graves' hyperthyroidism.

This clonotype was recorded a few times. In nucleotides, the CDR3 is TGTGCCAGCAGCGCCCGGACAGGGCCCGCTGGTTCACCCCTCCACTTT. Its protein product is CASSARTGPAGSPLHF. This chain connects TRBV7-2 to TRBJ1-6; TRBD1 agrees at 8 bases. Germline assignment: CDR1 SGHTA and CDR2 FQGNSA. CDR3 length: 16 amino acids. V lost 5 bases to trimming and J lost 9 bases; unmatched junction nucleotides: 12.

The chain is built from TRBV6-1 and TRBJ2-3; 10 positions agree with TRBD2. V shed 7 bases and J 5 bases; nucleotides not matched to a gene: 15. This CDR3 has 17 amino acids. Germline loops: CDR1 MNHNS, CDR2 SASEGT. CDR3 sequence (DNA): TGTGCCAGCACCCAAGGAGCAGCGGGAGGGAGAGTAGATACGCAGTATTTT. This gives the protein CASTQGAAGGRVDTQYF.

There are many counts of this clonotype. The J gene is TRBJ2-1, the V gene TRBV6-5; D is possibly TRBD1 (5 bases). Trimming removed 1 base from V and 6 bases from J, with 7 bases in between. The germline V gene encodes CDR1 MNHEY and CDR2 SVGAGI. The CDR3 loop spans 13 amino acids. The CDR3 nucleotides read TGTGCCAGCAGTTACTGGCAGGGCAATGAGCAGTTCTTC. Amino acids: CASSYWQGNEQFF.

Concerning this clonotype itself: A much larger clone lies a single base off, so this may be a read error. This chain links TRBV12-3 or TRBV12-4 with TRBJ2-2; TRBD2 matches at 10 bases. The CDR3 length is 15 residues. The CDR3 DNA sequence: TGTGCCGGCAGTTTAACAGCGGGAGGGACCGGGGAGCTGTTTTTT. Translated, it gives CAGSLTAGGTGELFF.

This clonotype occurred a few times. The chain recombines TRBV27 with TRBJ2-2; unclear D gene. Trimming stripped 4 bases from V and 3 bases from J, with 18 bases between. The V gene's germline CDR1 is MNHEY and CDR2 SMNVEV (reference sequence). The CDR3 runs to 17 residues. In nucleotides, the CDR3 is TGTGCCAGCAGTTACCCGCGACCCTATGGGGACACCGGGGAGCTGTTTTTT. This encodes CASSYPRPYGDTGELFF.

This clonotype was counted a few times. The genes are TRBV5-1 and TRBJ2-1; D remains unclear. The germline V and J ends were trimmed by 0 bases and 7 bases, with 11 bases remaining between them. The CDR3 has 14 residues. From germline, CDR1 is SGHRS and CDR2 YFSETQ. The chain's CDR3 is CASSLADKRNEQFF. CDR3 sequence (DNA): TGCGCCAGCAGCTTGGCCGATAAAAGAAATGAGCAGTTCTTC.

This chain connects TRBV7-9 to TRBJ2-5; no definite D call. The V end lost 0 bases, the J end lost 7 bases, and 21 bases lay between the germline ends. Germline assignment: CDR1 SEHNR and CDR2 FQNEAQ (reference sequence). The CDR3 covers 17 residues. Here the CDR3 reads CASSLAASALKAGTQYF. The CDR3, as DNA: TGTGCCAGCAGCTTAGCGGCGTCAGCTCTAAAGGCTGGGACCCAGTACTTC.

Many counts were recorded for this clonotype. V gene TRBV2 combines with J gene TRBJ2-2; either TRBD1 or TRBD2 may fit D (6 bases each). With 3 bases removed from V and 5 bases from J, the gap between germline ends came to 19 bases. This CDR3 comprises 17 residues. The germline CDR1 and CDR2 sequences are SNHLY and FYNNEI. The CDR3 is CASSDTGRRRDTGELFF. The CDR3 DNA is TGTGCCAGCAGTGACACAGGGCGCCGGCGGGATACCGGGGAGCTGTTTTTT.

This clonotype was recorded at least ten times. The CDR3 DNA sequence: TGTGCCAGCAGTTTGTCAATACCGGACACTGAAGCTTTCTTT. Encoded protein: CASSLSIPDTEAFF. The chain employs TRBV28 and TRBJ1-1; D is uncertain. The length of the CDR3 is 14 residues. V gave up 3 bases and J gave up 3 bases, with 11 bases separating them. Germline CDR1 MDHEN, CDR2 SYDVKM.

The CDR3 loop reads CASSFGGEELIGELFF. The CDR3, as DNA: TGTGCCAGCAGTTTCGGAGGGGAGGAGTTAATCGGGGAGCTGTTTTTT. The chain joins TRBV28 to TRBJ2-2; D is perhaps TRBD2 (6 bases). V gave up 3 bases and J gave up 7 bases, with 18 bases separating them. The CDR3 contains 16 residues. The germline gives CDR1 MDHEN, CDR2 SYDVKM.

The genes are TRBV5-1 and TRBJ2-7; 8 bases line up with TRBD1. The germline gives CDR1 SGHRS, CDR2 YFSETQ. V shed 4 bases and J 6 bases; nucleotides not matched to a gene: 9. CDR3 size: 14 residues. CDR3 residues: CASSPGQGHSEQYF. The CDR3 DNA reads TGCGCCAGCAGCCCAGGACAGGGTCATAGCGAGCAGTACTTC.

This clonotype was seen just once. An end of the junction does not agree with germline; a read error may underlie this. The chain couples TRBV5-1 to TRBJ2-2, with D possibly TRBD2 on 6 matching bases. This CDR3 region has 16 residues. The germline gives CDR1 SGHRS, CDR2 YFSETQ. The CDR3 DNA sequence: TGTGCCAGCAGCTTGGTACTTCGTGGAAGCACCGGGGGGCTGTTTTTT. Translation gives CASSLVLRGSTGGLFF. The full variable domain, in which reference TRBV5-1 and TRBJ2-2 provide the parts outside the CDR3, is KAGVTQTPRYLIKTRGQQVTLSCSPISGHRSVSWYQQTPGQGLQFLFEYFSETQRNKGNFPGRFSGRQFSNSRSEMNVSTLELGDSALYLCASSLVLRGSTGGLFFGEGSRLTVL.

In its sample, this clonotype was seen a few times. This clone may be a read error of a much larger clone one base away. The rearrangement uses TRBV28 and TRBJ1-6; the D is unclear. CDR1 is MDHEN and CDR2 is SYDVKM in the germline V gene. V lost 6 bases to trimming and J lost 0 bases, with 9 bases between them. This CDR3 spans 15 amino acids. This CDR3 is CASRRGSSYNSPLHF. The CDR3 bases are TGTGCCAGCAGGCGCGGTAGCTCCTATAATTCACCCCTCCACTTT.

The chain couples TRBV7-9 to TRBJ2-1, with D tentatively TRBD2 (5 bases). CDR1 and CDR2 from the germline V gene are SEHNR and FQNEAQ (reference sequence). Trimming took 0 bases from V and 4 from J, leaving 13 bases between them. This CDR3 has 16 residues. The chain's CDR3 is CASSLAFGLDYNEQFF. The CDR3 nucleotides are TGTGCCAGCAGCTTAGCGTTCGGACTGGATTACAATGAGCAGTTCTTC. The full variable domain, rest sourced from reference TRBV7-9 and TRBJ2-1, is DTGVSQNPRHKITKRGQNVTFRCDPISEHNRLYWYRQTLGQGPEFLTYFQNEAQLEKSRLLSDRFSAERPKGSFSTLEIQRTEQGDSAMYLCASSLAFGLDYNEQFFGPGTRLTVL.

This clonotype was counted ten times or more. V and J are TRBV28 and TRBJ1-1; TRBD1 matches at 9 bases. After removal of 5 bases from V and 11 bases from J, the junction contained 6 bases not matched to a gene. CDR3 length: 12 amino acids. Germline V gene lookup returns CDR1 MDHEN and CDR2 SYDVKM. CDR3 loop: CASSLDRGYAFF. In DNA, the CDR3 is TGTGCCAGCAGTCTTGACAGGGGGTACGCTTTCTTT. Complete variable domain (other parts from reference TRBV28 and TRBJ1-1): DVKVTQSSRYLVKRTGEKVFLECVQDMDHENMFWYRQDPGLGLRLIYFSYDVKMKEKGDIPEGYSVSREKKERFSLILESASTNQTSMYLCASSLDRGYAFFGQGTRLTVV.

J is TRBJ2-1 and V is TRBV10-1; TRBD1 matches at 7 bases. V shed 10 bases, J shed 2 bases, and the junction held 11 bases outside the gene matches. Germline V gene data show CDR1 as WNHNN and CDR2 as SYGVQD (reference sequence). This CDR3 is built from 15 residues. CDR3 sequence: CAIHPGQRTYNEQFF. The CDR3, as DNA: TGCGCCATACACCCGGGACAGCGTACCTACAATGAGCAGTTCTTC.

This clonotype was counted between two and nine times. The chain uses TRBV30 and TRBJ1-1, with TRBD1 matching 7 bases. Per germline, CDR1 GTSNPN and CDR2 SVGIG (reference sequence). The CDR3 length is 12 residues. With V trimmed by 4 bases and J by 6 bases, 5 bases remained unmatched. The CDR3 loop is CAWNLGQAEAFF. CDR3 DNA: TGTGCCTGGAACCTCGGACAGGCTGAAGCTTTCTTT.

In this sample, this clonotype turned up a few times. V is TRBV27 and J is TRBJ2-7; TRBD1 agrees at 7 bases. Germline V gene lookup returns CDR1 MNHEY and CDR2 SMNVEV (reference sequence). Unmatched junction bases numbered 3, after V lost 5 bases and J lost 2 bases. This CDR3 has 13 amino acids. The CDR3 reads CASSHGQAYEQYF. The CDR3, as DNA: TGTGCCAGCAGTCACGGACAGGCCTACGAGCAGTACTTC.

A remark on this clonotype: A much larger clonotype is one base distant, so this may be a read error. No conserved phenylalanine or tryptophan is present at the end of the CDR3, so a read error is the likely explanation. V gene TRBV7-9 combines with J gene TRBJ2-7; 12 bases map to TRBD2. Germline V gene data show CDR1 as SEHNR and CDR2 as FQNEAQ (reference sequence). CDR3 length: 16 amino acids. J was trimmed by 5 bases and V by 4 bases; bases with no gene match: 9. This chain's CDR3 is CASSSPSLAGGHEQYS. The DNA of the CDR3 is TGTGCCAGCAGCTCCCCCTCACTAGCGGGAGGCCACGAGCAGTACTCC.

As regards this clonotype: This may be a read error: a much more frequent sequence differs by one nucleotide. This CDR3 is missing its conserved last phenylalanine or tryptophan, likely due to a read error. CDR3 loop: CASSPGLPKRNEQFI. The CDR3 region has the DNA TGTGCCAGCAGCCCCGGACTCCCTAAGCGCAATGAGCAGTTCATC. The rearrangement joins TRBV7-2 to TRBJ2-1; D perhaps matches TRBD2 (5 bases). Per germline, CDR1 SGHTA and CDR2 FQGNSA. This CDR3 region has 15 residues. Trimming took 5 bases from V and 6 from J, leaving 17 bases between them.

This clonotype has at least ten counts. The rearrangement links TRBV5-1 to TRBJ1-5; maybe TRBD1 (6 bases). The CDR3 runs to 14 residues. Trimming pared 4 bases from V and 4 bases from J, leaving 12 bases between. Germline values: CDR1 SGHRS, CDR2 YFSETQ. CDR3 sequence (DNA): TGCGCCAGCAGCCCAGGGGAGATAAATCAGCCCCAGCATTTT. Translation gives CASSPGEINQPQHF.

This clonotype was observed many times. The rearrangement uses TRBV10-3 and TRBJ2-1, with a tentative D call TRBD2 (5 bases). The germline V and J ends were trimmed by 5 bases and 8 bases, with 16 bases remaining between them. The CDR3 consists of 14 residues. From germline, CDR1 is ENHRY and CDR2 SYGVKD. Here the CDR3 reads CAISRLTGVDEQFF. CDR3 DNA: TGTGCCATCAGTAGACTCACCGGGGTGGATGAGCAGTTCTTC.

This chain joins TRBV18 and TRBJ1-3; tentative D call: TRBD1 (5 bases). Trimming stripped 4 bases from V and 2 bases from J, with 15 bases between. The CDR3 spans 16 residues. The germline CDR1 and CDR2 sequences are KGHSH and LQKENI. The CDR3 DNA reads TGTGCCAGCTCACGCAGGGAATTCGAAGCTGGAAACACCATATATTTT. This sequence encodes CASSRREFEAGNTIYF. Filled out from reference TRBV18 and TRBJ1-3, the complete variable domain reads NAGVMQNPRHLVRRRGQEARLRCSPMKGHSHVYWYRQLPEEGLKFMVYLQKENIIDESGMPKERFSAEFPKEGPSILRIQQVVRGDSAAYFCASSRREFEAGNTIYFGEGSWLTVV.

This clonotype turned up a few times. The chain employs TRBV4-1 and TRBJ2-7; 8 bases are shared with TRBD2. Trimming cost V 0 bases and J 6 bases; bases outside gene matches: 10. Germline values: CDR1 MGHRA, CDR2 YSYEKL. This CDR3 has 16 amino acids. CDR3 sequence (DNA): TGCGCCAGCAGCCAAGAGGTACTAGCGGCTGAGGGCGAGCAGTACTTC. It is translated as CASSQEVLAAEGEQYF.

This clonotype was counted at least ten times. The J gene is TRBJ1-1, the V gene TRBV20-1, with 8 positions matching TRBD1. The CDR3 extends over 16 amino acids. Germline loops: CDR1 DFQATT, CDR2 SNEGSKA (reference sequence). The J segment lost 0 bases and the V segment lost 3 bases, leaving 9 bases of the junction unmatched. The CDR3 here is CSARYPGGGMNTEAFF. The CDR3 DNA is TGCAGTGCTAGGTACCCAGGGGGCGGGATGAACACTGAAGCTTTCTTT.